Listed below are T cell receptor beta chains from one sample, sequenced in a study of metastatic and nonmetastatic thyroid tumors. TCRdb re-clonotyped the PCR reads through MiXCR. Of 72,000 or so clones listed, roughly a sixth are singletons. The specimen was blood. These receptors originate from a female donor with papillary thyroid cancer or a benign thyroid nodule (not recorded which). Some clones in this sample may be carry-over from other donors' samples. Both conserved end residues are part of each CDR3. A D gene is named only where the DNA matches it firmly. Size values are once, few and many counts, or a class for expanded clones, and some rows have none.

>13|TRBV12-3/TRBV12-4|TRBJ2-7|many|-
TGTGCCAGCAGTTCACCGGGCCTCTACGAGCAGTACTTC
CASSSPGLYEQYF
>13|TRBV29-1|TRBJ2-3|few|TRBD1
TGCAGCGTTGAGACAGGGGGCACAGATACGCAGTATTTT
CSVETGGTDTQYF
>16|TRBV12-3/TRBV12-4|TRBJ1-1|few|-
TGTGCCAGCACCTCTAGCTGGGGGCAAATGAACACTGAAGCTTTCTTT
CASTSSWGQMNTEAFF
>17|TRBV2|TRBJ2-7|many|-
TGTGCCAGCAGTGAAGCGCTTCGGGTGACTCGTGGCTACGAGCAGTACTTC
CASSEALRVTRGYEQYF
>17|TRBV7-9|TRBJ2-1|many|TRBD2
TGTGCCAGCAGCTCGGGACTAGCGGGACCGTCCTACAATGAGCAGTTCTTC
CASSSGLAGPSYNEQFF
>15|TRBV5-1|TRBJ1-4|many|-
TGCGCCAGCAGCTTGAGCGGCAGGGTGAACGAAAAACTGTTTTTT
CASSLSGRVNEKLFF
>16|TRBV20-1|TRBJ2-7|many|TRBD2
TGCAGTGCCGACCCCCTCGGGACTAGCGGACCCTACGAGCAGTACTTC
CSADPLGTSGPYEQYF
>14|TRBV5-1|TRBJ2-3|many|-
TGCGCCAGCAGCCATGACGGGCGCACAGATACGCAGTATTTT
CASSHDGRTDTQYF
>13|TRBV30|TRBJ2-1|few|-
TGTGCCTGGAGTTCTACCCCAGATAGTGAGCAGTTCTTC
CAWSSTPDSEQFF
>16|TRBV11-1|TRBJ1-5|many|TRBD1
TGTGCCAGCAGCCTCTCTACAGGGGGCCCGAGTCAGCCCCAGCATTTT
CASSLSTGGPSQPQHF
>15|TRBV4-1|TRBJ2-7|many|TRBD2
TGCGCCAGCAGCCACCTTCTAGCGGGGGGCTACGAGCAGTACTTC
CASSHLLAGGYEQYF
>15|TRBV11-3|TRBJ2-2|many|TRBD1
TGTGCCAGCAGCTCGGACAGGGGGCAATTCGGGGAGCTGTTTTTT
CASSSDRGQFGELFF
>14|TRBV27|TRBJ2-7|many|TRBD2
TGTGCCAGCAGTTTCAAGGGACTAGCCTACGAGCAGTACTTC
CASSFKGLAYEQYF
>13|TRBV6-1|TRBJ1-3|few|-
TGTGCCAGCAGTGAACCCCCCGGTTTAACCATATATTTT
CASSEPPGLTIYF
>15|TRBV10-1|TRBJ2-7|many|TRBD1
TGCGCCAGCAGTGACCCCGGGACAGGGGGCTACGAGCAGTACTTC
CASSDPGTGGYEQYF
>13|TRBV28|TRBJ2-1|few|TRBD2
TGTGCCAGCTTCGCTAGCGGGAGGAATGAGCAGTTCTTC
CASFASGRNEQFF
>12|TRBV7-9|TRBJ2-7|many|TRBD2
TGTGCCAGCAGCTCGGGGGGGGGGGAGCAGTACTTC
CASSSGGGEQYF
>15|TRBV20-1|TRBJ2-1|many|TRBD2
TGCAGTGCTGCCTCCTTGGGGACTATTTTGGGTGAGCAGTTCTTC
CSAASLGTILGEQFF
>14|TRBV9|TRBJ1-2|many|-
TGTGCCAGCAGCTCCCGCCGGGGTAGCGATGGCTACACCTTC
CASSSRRGSDGYTF
>14|TRBV7-3|TRBJ2-2|many|TRBD1
TGTGCCAGCAGCCCCCAGACAGGGATCGGGGAGCTGTTTTTT
CASSPQTGIGELFF
>15|TRBV19|TRBJ2-1|few|-
TGTGCCAGTAGTATAATGGTACATGCGAACAATGAGCAGTTCTTC
CASSIMVHANNEQFF
>12|TRBV6-1|TRBJ1-2|many|-
TGTGCCAGCAGTGAAGCCGGGGCTGGCTACACCTTC
CASSEAGAGYTF
>17|TRBV30|TRBJ2-6|-|TRBD1
TGTGCCTGGAGTCAAGGGACAGCGTATTCTGGGGCCAACGTCCTGACTTTC
CAWSQGTAYSGANVLTF
>14|TRBV6-5|TRBJ2-1|many|-
TGTGCCAGCAGTTACAGGACAACCTACAATGAGCAGTTCTTC
CASSYRTTYNEQFF
>14|TRBV12-3/TRBV12-4|TRBJ1-5|many|-
TGTGCCAGCAGTTTTGGGGCCAGAGGTCAGCCCCAGCATTTT
CASSFGARGQPQHF
>13|TRBV30|TRBJ1-6|many|-
TGTGCCTGGAGTGTAGTGGCAGTCTCACCCCTCCACTTT
CAWSVVAVSPLHF
>13|TRBV29-1|TRBJ1-2|many|-
TGCAGCGTTGTTTTCGGACATAGCCATGGCTACACCTTC
CSVVFGHSHGYTF
>17|TRBV5-6|TRBJ2-2|many|TRBD2
TGTGCCAGCAGCTTGGGAGCTGGCGGGAGGGCCGACGGGGAGCTGTTTTTT
CASSLGAGGRADGELFF
>14|TRBV28|TRBJ2-5|many|-
TGTGCCACCCGTCGGAACTTAGGTAGAGAGACCCAGTACTTC
CATRRNLGRETQYF